The rows below give T cell receptor beta chains drawn from one sample of a study of blood T cell repertoires in COVID-19. Data came from immunoSEQ multiplex PCR; TCRdb stores just in-frame clones and leaves some out. The table includes fewer than 350,000 clones, around 88% detected once. The sequencing sample was made of peripheral blood. All receptors derive from a woman aged 30 to 39 with COVID-19, enrolled during active disease. The CDR3 runs from the conserved cysteine through the conserved F or W. A D gene is named only where the DNA matches it firmly. Clone size is shown for a subset of rows, as once, few, many or a class of expanded clone.

CDR3 DNA: TGCGCCAGCAGCTTACAGGGATCCTATGGCTACACCTTC; CDR3 protein: CASSLQGSYGYTF; D gene: -; V gene: TRBV5-1; J gene: TRBJ1-2; clone size: -
CDR3 DNA: TGTGCCAGCAGCGCAACGGGACTGTCACAAGAGACCCAGTACTTC; CDR3 protein: CASSATGLSQETQYF; D gene: -; V gene: TRBV11-1; J gene: TRBJ2-5; clone size: -
CDR3 DNA: TGTGCCAGCAGCTTTTCGGGTGGCTACACCTTC; CDR3 protein: CASSFSGGYTF; D gene: -; V gene: TRBV5-6; J gene: TRBJ1-2; clone size: -
CDR3 DNA: TGTGCCAGCAGCCAAGGGGAGCGCAAAGAGCTGTTTTTT; CDR3 protein: CASSQGERKELFF; D gene: -; V gene: TRBV4-2; J gene: TRBJ2-2; clone size: once
CDR3 DNA: TGTGCCAGCAATCGACAGGGAAGGGTTTTTGAGCAGTTCTTC; CDR3 protein: CASNRQGRVFEQFF; D gene: TRBD1; V gene: TRBV11-2; J gene: TRBJ2-1; clone size: once
CDR3 DNA: TGCGCCAGCAGCTTGGGGGGACAGGGTTGGACTGAAGCTTTCTTT; CDR3 protein: CASSLGGQGWTEAFF; D gene: TRBD1; V gene: TRBV5-1; J gene: TRBJ1-1; clone size: -
CDR3 DNA: TGCGCCAGCAGCCAGGGGACAGTTAATCAGCCCCAGCATTTT; CDR3 protein: CASSQGTVNQPQHF; D gene: TRBD1; V gene: TRBV4-1; J gene: TRBJ1-5; clone size: -
CDR3 DNA: TGTGCCAGCTCGCCGGGACAGGGGGCGTCTGGCTACACCTTC; CDR3 protein: CASSPGQGASGYTF; D gene: TRBD1; V gene: TRBV18; J gene: TRBJ1-2; clone size: -
CDR3 DNA: TGTGCCAGTAGTATATCGCCTACGAGATCTGGAAACACCATATATTTT; CDR3 protein: CASSISPTRSGNTIYF; D gene: -; V gene: TRBV19; J gene: TRBJ1-3; clone size: -
CDR3 DNA: TGTGCCAGCAGTTATTCCGGGACAGCCGACACCGGGGAGCTGTTTTTT; CDR3 protein: CASSYSGTADTGELFF; D gene: TRBD1; V gene: TRBV6-5; J gene: TRBJ2-2; clone size: -